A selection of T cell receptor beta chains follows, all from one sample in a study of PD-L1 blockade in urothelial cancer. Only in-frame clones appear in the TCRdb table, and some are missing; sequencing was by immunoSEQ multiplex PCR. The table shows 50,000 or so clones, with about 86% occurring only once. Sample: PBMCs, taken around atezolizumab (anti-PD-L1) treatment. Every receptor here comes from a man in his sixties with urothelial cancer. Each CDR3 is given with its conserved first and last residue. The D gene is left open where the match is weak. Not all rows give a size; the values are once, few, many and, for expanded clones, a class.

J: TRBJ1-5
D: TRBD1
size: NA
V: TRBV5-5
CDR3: CASSPEGQNSNQPQHF
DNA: TGTGCCAGCAGCCCGGAGGGACAGAATAGCAATCAGCCCCAGCATTTT

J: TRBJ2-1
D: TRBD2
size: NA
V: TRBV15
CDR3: CATSGVLAGGPHNEQFF
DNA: TGTGCCACCAGCGGGGTGCTAGCGGGAGGGCCCCACAATGAGCAGTTCTTC

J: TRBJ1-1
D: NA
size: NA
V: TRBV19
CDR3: CASSVGGYTEAFF
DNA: TGTGCCAGTAGTGTGGGAGGGTACACTGAAGCTTTCTTT

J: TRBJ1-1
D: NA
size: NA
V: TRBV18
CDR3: CASSLDRNTEAFF
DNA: TGTGCCAGCTCACTGGACAGGAACACTGAAGCTTTCTTT

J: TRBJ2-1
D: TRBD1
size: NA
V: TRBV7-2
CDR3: CASSSRDRGQGEQFF
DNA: TGTGCCAGCAGCTCCCGGGACAGGGGGCAAGGTGAGCAGTTCTTC

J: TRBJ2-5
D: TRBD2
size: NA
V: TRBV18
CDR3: CASSPGGTSAQETQYF
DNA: TGTGCCAGCTCACCCGGTGGGACTAGCGCCCAAGAGACCCAGTACTTC

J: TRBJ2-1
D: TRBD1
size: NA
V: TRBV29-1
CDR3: CSVAGQGGEQFF
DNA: TGCAGCGTCGCAGGACAGGGGGGCGAGCAGTTCTTC

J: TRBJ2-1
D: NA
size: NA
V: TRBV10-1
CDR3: CASTEGRLGYNEQFF
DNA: TGCGCCAGCACCGAAGGGAGACTTGGGTACAATGAGCAGTTCTTC

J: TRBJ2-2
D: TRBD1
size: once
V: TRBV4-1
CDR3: CASSSQGAGNTGELFF
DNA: TGCGCCAGCAGCTCACAGGGGGCAGGGAACACCGGGGAGCTGTTTTTT

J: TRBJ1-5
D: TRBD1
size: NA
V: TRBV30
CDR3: CAWSTTRTGVKQPQHF
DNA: TGTGCCTGGAGTACAACACGGACAGGGGTCAAGCAGCCCCAGCATTTT

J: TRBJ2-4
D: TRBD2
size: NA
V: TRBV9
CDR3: CASSVVGGGAQNIQYF
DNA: TGTGCCAGCAGCGTAGTTGGCGGGGGGGCCCAAAACATTCAGTACTTC

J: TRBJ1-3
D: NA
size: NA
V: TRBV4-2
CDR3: CASSQDRGSGNTIYF
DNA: TGTGCCAGCAGCCAAGATAGGGGATCTGGAAACACCATATATTTT

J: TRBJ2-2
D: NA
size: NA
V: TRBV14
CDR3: CASSQIWRGTGELFF
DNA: TGTGCCAGCAGCCAAATTTGGAGGGGCACCGGGGAGCTGTTTTTT

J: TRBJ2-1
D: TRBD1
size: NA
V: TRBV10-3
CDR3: CAISNRDRDYNEQFF
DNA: TGTGCCATCAGTAACCGGGACAGGGACTACAATGAGCAGTTCTTC

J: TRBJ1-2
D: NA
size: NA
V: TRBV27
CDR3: CASGEGWEDYGYTF
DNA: TGTGCCAGCGGGGAGGGTTGGGAGGACTATGGCTACACCTTC

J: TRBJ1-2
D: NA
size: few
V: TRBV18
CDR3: CASSLNQRLDNYTF
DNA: TGTGCCAGCTCATTGAACCAACGGCTAGATAATTACACCTTC

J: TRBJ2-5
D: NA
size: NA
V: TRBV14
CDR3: CASSPGLQETQYF
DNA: TGTGCCAGCAGCCCGGGACTTCAAGAGACCCAGTACTTC

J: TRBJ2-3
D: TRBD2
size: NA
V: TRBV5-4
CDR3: CASSLNSGMRDTQYF
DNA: TGTGCCAGCAGCTTGAACAGCGGGATGAGGGATACGCAGTATTTT

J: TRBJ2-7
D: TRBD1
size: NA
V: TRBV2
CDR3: CASSEAALGDSSYEQYF
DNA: TGTGCCAGCAGTGAAGCGGCATTGGGGGACAGTTCCTACGAGCAGTACTTC

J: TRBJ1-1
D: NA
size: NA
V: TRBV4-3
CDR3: CASSQEARGTEAFF
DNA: TGCGCCAGCAGCCAAGAAGCCAGGGGCACTGAAGCTTTCTTT

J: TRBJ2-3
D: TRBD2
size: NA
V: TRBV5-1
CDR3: CASSLGLAGGPDTQYF
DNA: TGCGCCAGCAGCTTGGGACTAGCGGGGGGGCCCGATACGCAGTATTTT

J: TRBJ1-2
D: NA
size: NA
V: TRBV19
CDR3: CASSYRDNYGYTF
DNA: TGTGCCAGTAGTTACAGGGATAACTATGGCTACACCTTC

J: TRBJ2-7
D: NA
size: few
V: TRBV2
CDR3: CASNRVYEQYF
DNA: TGTGCCAGCAATCGGGTCTACGAGCAGTACTTC

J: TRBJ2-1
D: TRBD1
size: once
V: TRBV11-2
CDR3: CASSLGQTGYNEQFF
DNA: TGTGCCAGCAGCTTAGGGCAGACAGGGTACAATGAGCAGTTCTTC

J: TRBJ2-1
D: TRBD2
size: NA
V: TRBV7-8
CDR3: CASSFGLAGEFVGGSYNEQFF
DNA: TGTGCCAGCAGCTTCGGACTAGCGGGAGAGTTCGTCGGCGGATCCTACAATGAGCAGTTCTTC

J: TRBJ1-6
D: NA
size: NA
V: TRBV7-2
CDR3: CASSLVGRLNSPLHF
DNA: TGTGCCAGCAGCTTAGTTGGCAGGTTGAATTCACCCCTCCACTTT

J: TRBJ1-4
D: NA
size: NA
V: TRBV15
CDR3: CATTKGVATNEKLFF
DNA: TGTGCCACCACCAAGGGGGTTGCAACTAATGAAAAACTGTTTTTT

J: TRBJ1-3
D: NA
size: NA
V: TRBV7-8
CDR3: CASSLAWGGTNTIYF
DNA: TGTGCCAGCAGCTTAGCGTGGGGGGGTACGAACACCATATATTTT

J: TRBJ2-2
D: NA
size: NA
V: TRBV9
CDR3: CASSVGGRGIGELFF
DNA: TGTGCCAGCAGCGTAGGGGGTAGGGGGATCGGGGAGCTGTTTTTT

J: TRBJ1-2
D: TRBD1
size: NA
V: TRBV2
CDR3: CASLKQGAGNYGYTF
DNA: TGTGCCAGCCTAAAGCAGGGGGCGGGAAACTATGGCTACACCTTC

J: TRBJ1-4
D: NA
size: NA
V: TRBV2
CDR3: CASSAKGLMFF
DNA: TGTGCCAGCAGTGCGAAGGGACTTATGTTTTTT

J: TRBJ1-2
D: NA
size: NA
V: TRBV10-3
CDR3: CAIVQGSGYGYTF
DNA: TGTGCCATAGTACAGGGCTCGGGCTATGGCTACACCTTC

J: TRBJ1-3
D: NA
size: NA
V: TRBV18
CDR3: CASSPRGISGNTIYF
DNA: TGTGCCAGCTCACCACGAGGAATCTCTGGAAACACCATATATTTT

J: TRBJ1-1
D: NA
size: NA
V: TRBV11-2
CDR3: CASSLWARTEAFF
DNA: TGTGCCAGCAGCTTATGGGCGAGAACTGAAGCTTTCTTT

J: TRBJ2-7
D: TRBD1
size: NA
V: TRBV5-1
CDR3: CASSFGQADEQYF
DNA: TGCGCCAGCAGCTTCGGACAGGCCGACGAGCAGTACTTC

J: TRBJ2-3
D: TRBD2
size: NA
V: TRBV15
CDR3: CATSRSLAGGLMPDTQYF
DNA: TGTGCCACCAGCAGGTCACTAGCGGGAGGGCTGATGCCAGATACGCAGTATTTT

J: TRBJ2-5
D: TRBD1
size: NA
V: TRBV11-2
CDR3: CASSLVRGQGLETQYF
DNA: TGTGCCAGCAGCTTAGTTAGGGGACAGGGTCTAGAGACCCAGTACTTC

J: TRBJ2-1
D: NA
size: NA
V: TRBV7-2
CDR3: CASSFRVEQFF
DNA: TGTGCCAGCAGCTTCAGGGTTGAGCAGTTCTTC

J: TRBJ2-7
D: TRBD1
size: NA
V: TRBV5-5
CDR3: CASSLRTGGDYEQYF
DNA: TGTGCCAGCAGCTTGAGGACAGGGGGCGACTACGAGCAGTACTTC

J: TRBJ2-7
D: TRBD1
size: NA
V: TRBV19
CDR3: CASSVSRDRGQEQYF
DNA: TGTGCCAGTAGTGTCTCCCGGGACAGGGGGCAAGAGCAGTACTTC

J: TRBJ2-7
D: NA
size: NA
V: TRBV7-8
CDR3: CASSLGQFDEQYF
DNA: TGTGCCAGCAGCTTAGGTCAGTTCGACGAGCAGTACTTC

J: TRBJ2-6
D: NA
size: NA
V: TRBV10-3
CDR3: CAISVSSGANVLTF
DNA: TGTGCCATCAGTGTGAGCTCTGGGGCCAACGTCCTGACTTTC

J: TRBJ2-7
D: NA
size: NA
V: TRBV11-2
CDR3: CASSFAGSSNEQYF
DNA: TGTGCCAGCAGCTTTGCCGGGAGTTCCAACGAGCAGTACTTC

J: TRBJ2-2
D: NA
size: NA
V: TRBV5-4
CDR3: CAAGATRVGGELFF
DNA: TGTGCGGCCGGAGCGACTAGAGTAGGCGGGGAGCTGTTTTTT

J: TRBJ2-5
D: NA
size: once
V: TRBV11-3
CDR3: CASSLATSLRKKETQYF
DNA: TGTGCCAGCAGCTTAGCGACATCTCTCCGTAAGAAAGAGACCCAGTACTTC

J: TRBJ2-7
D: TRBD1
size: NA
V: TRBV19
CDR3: CASSIPHRGAYEQYF
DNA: TGTGCCAGTAGTATACCCCACAGGGGGGCCTACGAGCAGTACTTC